The present T cell receptor beta chain was sequenced within a study of brain T cells in children with intractable seizures. V gave up 2 bases and J gave up 6 bases, with 13 bases separating them. Germline V lookup: CDR1 MDHEN, CDR2 SYDVKM. The CDR3 contains 14 residues. Clones were read by immunoSEQ multiplex PCR, and TCRdb kept only the in-frame ones, dropping some. The sample lists roughly 110,000 clones; 94% were seen once. The clonotype originates from a boy younger than two with hemimegalencephaly and intractable seizures. This chain connects TRBV28 to TRBJ1-1; a possible D gene is TRBD1 (6 bases). The sequencing here drew on peripheral blood, taken at surgery. This CDR3 is CASSLGRGVSEAFF. CDR3 nucleotide sequence: TGTGCCAGCAGTTTAGGGAGGGGGGTTTCTGAAGCTTTCTTT.